Presented here are 3 T cell receptor beta chains from one specimen sequenced in a study of TIL therapy for anti-PD-1-resistant metastatic lung cancer. The time point is: pre-treatment sample, taken before nivolumab and TIL therapy. Tumor tissue came from excised metastases, mostly pleural nodules or supraclavicular lymph nodes. The immunoSEQ assay was v3. Generated by immunoSEQ multiplex PCR, the TCRdb table keeps only in-frame clones and is missing some. The sample lists about 48,000 clones; roughly 70% were seen once. The input for sequencing was tumor tissue, taken at baseline. These receptors all stem from a person between 25 and 80 years old with non-small cell lung cancer.

The chain couples TRBV7-2 to TRBJ1-5; no clear D gene. The length of the CDR3 is 14 residues. V was trimmed by 1 base and J by 6 bases, leaving 10 bases between them. Germline-derived CDR1 and CDR2 are SGHTA and FQGNSA. CDR3: CASSLDSPGQPQHF. In DNA form, the CDR3 reads TGTGCCAGCAGCTTAGACAGCCCAGGTCAGCCCCAGCATTTT.

CDR3 sequence (DNA): TGCAGCGTTTGGGACAGGGGCGAGACCCAGTACTTC. Translated: CSVWDRGETQYF. The V call is TRBV29-1, the J call TRBJ2-5; TRBD1 matches at 10 bases. Germline loops: CDR1 SQVTM, CDR2 ANQGSEA. This CDR3 region has 12 residues. V trimming: 5 bases; J trimming: 5 bases; junction bases outside the gene matches: 2.

The V call is TRBV28, the J call TRBJ2-5; 7 bases are shared with TRBD1. The germline CDR1 and CDR2 sequences are MDHEN and SYDVKM. The CDR3 spans 14 residues. V lost 4 bases to trimming and J lost 6 bases; unmatched junction nucleotides: 8. The CDR3 DNA follows: TGTGCCAGCAGTTCTACAGGGGTCAGGCAGACCCAGTACTTC. This sequence encodes CASSSTGVRQTQYF.